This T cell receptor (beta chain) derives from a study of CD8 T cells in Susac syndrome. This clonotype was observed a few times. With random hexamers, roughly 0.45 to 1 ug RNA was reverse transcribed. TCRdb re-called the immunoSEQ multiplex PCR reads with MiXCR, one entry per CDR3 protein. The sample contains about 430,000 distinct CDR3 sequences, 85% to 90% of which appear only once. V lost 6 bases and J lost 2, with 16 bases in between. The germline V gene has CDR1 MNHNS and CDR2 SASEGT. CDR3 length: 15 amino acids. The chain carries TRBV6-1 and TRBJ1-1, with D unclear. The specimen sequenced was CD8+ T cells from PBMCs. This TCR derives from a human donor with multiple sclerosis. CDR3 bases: TGTGCCAGCAGAGGTGGCCCTACGGAAAACACTGAAGCTTTCTTT. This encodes CASRGGPTENTEAFF.